This T cell receptor beta chain was identified during a study of Ad26.COV2.S vaccination and SARS-CoV-2 variants. As for the study in general: The study gave Ad26.COV2.S intramuscularly, once or twice 56 days apart.

TCRdb's copy holds only in-frame clones and misses some; the assay was immunoSEQ multiplex PCR. The data contain around 300,000 clones, about nine tenths of them singletons. Germline CDR1 and CDR2: SGHRS and YFSETQ. V gave up 6 bases and J gave up 7 bases; unmatched junction bases: 13. The CDR3 spans 16 residues. Study-level points and caveats: TCR breadth and depth estimates may have understated total T cell responses.

About this clone: The antigen is unknown.

Treatment given: some 19 received Ad26.COV2.S at low or high dose, single or two shots; a few received placebo; per-sample allocation not given. Day 63 following the first vaccine or placebo injection was when the samples were taken. Donation came from an adult in Boston who was aged 18-55 years. The TCR originated in a person between 18 and 65 years old who received the Ad26.COV2.S COVID-19 vaccine or a placebo. The material was peripheral blood, obtained in a trial of Ad26.COV2.S vaccine versus placebo. The chain employs TRBV5-1 and TRBJ2-1; 10 bases are shared with TRBD1. This CDR3 reads CASTRRPGQGLNEQFF. The CDR3 DNA is TGCGCCAGCACCCGTAGACCGGGACAGGGGCTGAATGAGCAGTTCTTC.